This T cell receptor beta chain was identified during a study of CXCR3-negative and CXCR3-positive naive CD8 T cells. Triplicate sorts, 300,000 to 350,000 cells apiece, were made for each CD8+ T cell subset. A CD45RO-CCR7+CD27+CD95- phenotype identified naive CD8+ T cells. Preparation of TRB cDNA libraries relied on 5' RACE carrying UMI labels. TCRdb derives one entry per CDR3 protein from the 5' RACE reads, leaving out DNA. The sample features 130,000 or so distinct CDR3 sequences, with 0.29% in its top ten. Per the germline V gene, CDR1 is SEHNR and CDR2 is FQNEAQ (reference sequence). There are 14 residues in the CDR3.

The chain joins TRBV7-9 to TRBJ2-7. The clonotype was recovered from a human donor in good health. Some clones in this sample may be carry-over from other donors' samples. Sequenced sample: naive CXCR3- CD8+ T cells from blood. Subset reported: CD45RO-CCR7+CD27+CD95- naive CD8+ T cells lacking CXCR3 (TNR3-). The CDR3 is CASSGSSYSYEQYF.